The clone carrying this T cell receptor beta chain was seen only a few times. Its target is not known. TCRdb redid the calling of the 5' RACE reads with MiXCR, one entry per CDR3 protein. The table records roughly 710,000 distinct CDR3 sequences, around 5.7% of them present only once. These data belong to a study of identical twins. The CDR3 extends over 14 amino acids. From germline, CDR1 is SGHRS and CDR2 YFSETQ. V was clipped by 2 bases and J by 7 bases, with 15 bases between them. Points from the study as a whole: In cord blood, abundant beta clonotypes had fewer insertions; memory showed no trend.

The sequence derives from a man younger than 35 in good health. The chain recombines TRBV5-1 with TRBJ2-5; perhaps TRBD1 as D (5 bases). The sequenced sample was naive T cells sorted from blood. The CDR3 sequence: CASSFDRLQGTQYF. The CDR3, as DNA: TGCGCCAGCAGCTTCGACCGCCTCCAGGGGACCCAGTACTTC.